The 27 T cell receptor beta chains listed next were all sequenced from one sample in a study of T cells in localized non-small cell lung cancer. Profiling relied on immunoSEQ multiplex PCR, and the TCRdb table lists in-frame clones only, not all of them. The repertoire holds a few thousand clones, roughly 29% seen once, with about 23% in the top ten. The sequencing used lung tumor tissue, collected before any cancer treatment. The receptor source for this set is a woman between 35 and 70 years old with stage I squamous cell lung carcinoma.

This clone has only a few counts. The chain combines TRBV6-7 with TRBJ1-5; D gene unclear. TRBV6-7 is an ORF, and what it does is uncertain. V shed 5 bases and J shed 7 bases, with 18 bases lying between them. The CDR3 is made up of 15 amino acids. The CDR3 region is CASSEGQAAIQPQHF. The CDR3 DNA is TGTGCCAGCAGTGAAGGGCAGGCTGCTATCCAGCCCCAGCATTTT.

By sample fraction, this clone is medium-sized. The chain joins TRBV10-3 to TRBJ2-7; D gene ambiguous. V gave up 2 bases and J gave up 6 bases, with 11 bases separating them. Germline V gene lookup returns CDR1 ENHRY and CDR2 SYGVKD. The CDR3 has 13 residues. CDR3 loop: CAISEGEGSEQYF. CDR3 DNA sequence: TGTGCCATCAGTGAGGGGGAAGGGTCCGAGCAGTACTTC.

This clone has only a few counts. This rearrangement joins TRBV11-3 to TRBJ2-1, with 8 nucleotides matching TRBD2. Germline loops: CDR1 SGHNT, CDR2 YENEEA. With V trimmed by 4 bases and J by 4 bases, 15 bases remained unmatched. The CDR3 covers 18 residues. This CDR3 reads CASSSSITSSGPYNEQFF. CDR3 sequence (DNA): TGTGCCAGCAGCTCGTCAATTACATCTAGCGGGCCATACAATGAGCAGTTCTTC.

This clone has a handful of counts. J is TRBJ2-1 and V is TRBV11-3, with a tentative D call TRBD2 (5 bases). V lost 3 bases to trimming and J lost 3 bases, with 15 bases between them. The germline CDR1 and CDR2 sequences are SGHNT and YENEEA. The CDR3 has 16 residues. CDR3 in amino acids: CASSLRTPGYYNEQFF. CDR3 nucleotide sequence: TGTGCCAGCAGCTTGCGGACTCCGGGATACTACAATGAGCAGTTCTTC. Full variable domain (rest looked up from reference TRBV11-3 and TRBJ2-1): EAGVVQSPRYKIIEKKQPVAFWCNPISGHNTLYWYLQNLGQGPELLIRYENEEAVDDSQLPKDRFSAERLKGVDSTLKIQPAELGDSAVYLCASSLRTPGYYNEQFFGPGTRLTVL.

This sequence joins TRBV5-1 and TRBJ2-2; a possible D gene is TRBD1 (6 bases). Germline assignment: CDR1 SGHRS and CDR2 YFSETQ. The CDR3 sequence is 14 residues long. The V end was cut by 4 bases, the J end by 7 bases, with 14 bases between. CDR3 in DNA: TGCGCCAGCAGCCCTTTGCAGGGGATCGGGGAGCTGTTTTTT. Protein: CASSPLQGIGELFF.

The CDR3 DNA reads TGTGCCAGCACCAAGACTAGCGGGAACACCGGGGAGCTGTTTTTT. It translates to CASTKTSGNTGELFF. The chain combines TRBV12-5 with TRBJ2-2; 9 positions agree with TRBD2. CDR1 is LGHNT, CDR2 FRNRAP, per germline. The CDR3 spans 15 residues.

This clone has just one count. The chain joins TRBV18 to TRBJ2-1; 12 bases align to TRBD2. Germline V gene lookup returns CDR1 KGHSH and CDR2 LQKENI. V lost 6 bases to trimming and J lost 6 bases; unmatched junction nucleotides: 9. This CDR3 region has 16 residues. The chain's CDR3 is CASSVTSGGSPNEQFF. In DNA form, the CDR3 reads TGTGCCAGCTCGGTAACTAGCGGGGGGTCCCCCAATGAGCAGTTCTTC.

The rearrangement links TRBV6-8 to TRBJ1-2; TRBD1 might be the D (6 bases). This CDR3 spans 15 amino acids. Germline CDR1 is MNHGY and CDR2 is SAAAGT. V shed 0 bases and J shed 3 bases, with 11 bases lying between them. CDR3 region: CASSYSGARDYGYTF. CDR3 in DNA: TGTGCCAGCAGTTACTCGGGGGCTCGGGACTATGGCTACACCTTC.

The chain joins TRBV28 to TRBJ2-2; TRBD2 agrees at 8 bases. The CDR3 loop spans 15 amino acids. Germline V gene data show CDR1 as MDHEN and CDR2 as SYDVKM. The V and J ends lost 4 bases and 4 bases, in that order; junction bases with no gene match: 5. Here the CDR3 reads CASSSPGGVTGELFF. CDR3 bases: TGTGCCAGCAGTTCCCCCGGGGGGGTCACCGGGGAGCTGTTTTTT.

Judged by abundance, this clone is medium-sized. The chain uses TRBV6-8 and TRBJ2-1, with TRBD1 matching 8 bases. V was pared by 5 bases and J by 2 bases, with 2 bases of the junction left unmatched. CDR1 is MNHGY and CDR2 is SAAAGT in the germline V gene. The CDR3 runs 14 residues. CDR3 residues: CASSGQGTYNEQFF. The CDR3 bases are TGTGCCAGCAGTGGACAGGGCACCTACAATGAGCAGTTCTTC.

The chain links TRBV19 to TRBJ2-7; a possible D gene is TRBD1 (5 bases). Trimming cost V 5 bases and J 0 bases, with 11 bases left between them. Looked up from germline, CDR1 is LNHDA and CDR2 is SQIVND (reference sequence). CDR3 size: 14 residues. This chain's CDR3 is CASSPNQGSYEQYF. The CDR3 DNA is TGTGCCAGTAGTCCCAATCAGGGCTCCTACGAGCAGTACTTC.

This clone has a handful of counts. The chain uses TRBV11-3 and TRBJ2-1, with 14 bases fitting TRBD2. Germline values: CDR1 SGHNT, CDR2 YENEEA. The CDR3 is 17 residues long. V was pared by 5 bases and J by 7 bases, with 10 bases of the junction left unmatched. CDR3 amino acids: CASSQGTSGSQGNEQFF. DNA of the CDR3: TGTGCCAGCAGCCAAGGGACTAGCGGGAGTCAGGGAAATGAGCAGTTCTTC.

This chain connects TRBV6-8 to TRBJ2-3; 10 bases agree with TRBD2. CDR3 length: 14 amino acids. Per the germline V gene, CDR1 is MNHGY and CDR2 is SAAAGT. The trim removed 5 bases at V and 1 base at J, leaving 0 bases unmatched. This CDR3 is CASSLAGGTDTQYF. The CDR3 DNA is TGTGCCAGCAGTCTAGCGGGAGGCACAGATACGCAGTATTTT.

The chain carries TRBV10-1 and TRBJ2-2, with D perhaps matching TRBD2 (5 bases). Germline CDR1 is WNHNN and CDR2 is SYGVQD (reference sequence). V was shortened by 2 bases and J by 3 bases, with 10 bases between the two germline ends. This CDR3 contains 15 residues. In DNA form, the CDR3 reads TGCGCCAGCAGTGAGATTAGGGAGTACACCGGGGAGCTGTTTTTT. As protein: CASSEIREYTGELFF.

This chain uses TRBV5-1 with TRBJ1-5, with D maybe TRBD1 (6 bases). The V and J ends lost 2 bases and 4 bases respectively, with 13 bases between them. The CDR3 is 15 residues long. The germline CDR1 and CDR2 sequences are SGHRS and YFSETQ. CDR3: CASSFTGLGNQPQHF. The CDR3 DNA sequence: TGCGCCAGCAGCTTTACAGGGTTGGGGAATCAGCCCCAGCATTTT.

This clone was observed a few times. The rearrangement joins TRBV30 to TRBJ1-5; D is ambiguous. CDR1 GTSNPN and CDR2 SVGIG come from the germline V gene (reference sequence). The CDR3 covers 13 residues. V dropped 0 bases and J dropped 6 bases, with 9 bases sitting between them. The CDR3 protein is CAWSVSEVQPQHF. Written as DNA, the CDR3 is TGTGCCTGGAGTGTAAGTGAAGTTCAGCCCCAGCATTTT.

The chain combines TRBV29-1 with TRBJ1-1, with 9 positions matching TRBD1. Germline assignment: CDR1 SQVTM and CDR2 ANQGSEA. This CDR3 has 12 amino acids. V lost 7 bases to trimming and J lost 4 bases; unmatched junction nucleotides: 4. CDR3 residues: CSAWDRVTEAFF. The CDR3 DNA is TGCAGCGCCTGGGACAGGGTCACTGAAGCTTTCTTT.

Only a few counts were recorded for this clone. This chain connects TRBV11-3 to TRBJ1-2, with TRBD1 matching over 11 bases. V trimming: 5 bases; J trimming: 0 bases; junction bases outside the gene matches: 2. This CDR3 is built from 15 residues. In germline, CDR1 is SGHNT, CDR2 YENEEA. CDR3 bases: TGTGCCAGCAGCCTGGGACAGGGGGCTAACTATGGCTACACCTTC. Translated: CASSLGQGANYGYTF.

This clone appeared a few times. This chain joins TRBV11-3 and TRBJ1-5; weak D call: TRBD1 (6 bases). The V end was cut by 5 bases, the J end by 0 bases, with 14 bases between. Germline CDR1 and CDR2: SGHNT and YENEEA. The length of the CDR3 is 16 residues. The CDR3 nucleotides are TGTGCCAGCAGCCAAGGAGGACAGAATAGCAATCAGCCCCAGCATTTT. Amino acids: CASSQGGQNSNQPQHF.

The chain uses TRBV29-1 and TRBJ1-5, with D perhaps matching TRBD1 (6 bases). The CDR3 spans 13 residues. Germline values: CDR1 SQVTM, CDR2 ANQGSEA. Trimming left V 6 bases short and J 3 bases short, with 12 bases between. The CDR3 region is CSVRDNFNQPQHF. The CDR3 coding sequence is TGCAGCGTACGGGACAACTTCAATCAGCCCCAGCATTTT.

This clone was seen a handful of times. V and J are TRBV11-3 and TRBJ1-1; tentatively, D is TRBD1 (5 bases). V lost 4 bases and J lost 0, with 9 bases in between. This CDR3 comprises 14 residues. Germline V gene lookup returns CDR1 SGHNT and CDR2 YENEEA. CDR3 amino acids: CASSSQGVNTEAFF. The CDR3 bases are TGTGCCAGCAGCTCCCAAGGGGTGAACACTGAAGCTTTCTTT.

The chain couples TRBV19 to TRBJ1-4; a possible D gene is TRBD1 (6 bases). Germline values: CDR1 LNHDA, CDR2 SQIVND (reference sequence). This CDR3 comprises 15 residues. Trimming pared 7 bases from V and 7 bases from J, leaving 19 bases between. The CDR3 bases are TGTGCCAGTATTTCGGGGGGCCCGCGGAGTGAAAAACTGTTTTTT. The encoded protein is CASISGGPRSEKLFF.

This clone occurred a few times. The V and J genes are TRBV1 and TRBJ1-2; the listed D gene, TRBD1, was not tested against the DNA. TRBV1 is a pseudogene segment. There are 15 residues in the CDR3. CDR3 residues: CASSLGQGMGYGYTF. CDR3 nucleotides: TGCGCCAGCAGCCTCGGACAGGGAATGGGGTATGGCTACACCTTC.

The table lists this clone with a few counts. The V and J genes are TRBV5-1 and TRBJ2-1, with unresolved D. Germline CDR1 reads SGHRS; CDR2 reads YFSETQ. The CDR3 is 16 residues long. V gave up 6 bases and J gave up 4 bases, with 20 bases separating them. The CDR3 region is CASTLSGDLRYNEQFF. The CDR3 DNA sequence: TGCGCCAGCACCCTGTCTGGGGATCTTAGATACAATGAGCAGTTCTTC.

This clone appeared a few times. The chain employs TRBV11-3 and TRBJ2-7; a weak D match, TRBD2 (6 bases). This CDR3 contains 14 residues. Trimming left V 2 bases short and J 6 bases short, with 14 bases between. The germline V gene has CDR1 SGHNT and CDR2 YENEEA. As DNA, the CDR3 is TGTGCCAGCAGCTTAAACGCGGGGACCCTCGAGCAGTACTTC. It encodes CASSLNAGTLEQYF.

The chain has TRBV5-1 and TRBJ2-1; D is perhaps TRBD2 (6 bases). This CDR3 spans 15 amino acids. V dropped 5 bases and J dropped 5 bases, with 17 bases sitting between them. The germline V gene has CDR1 SGHRS and CDR2 YFSETQ. DNA for the CDR3: TGCGCCAGCAGAATGGGACTTACCCGAAACAATGAGCAGTTCTTC. It specifies CASRMGLTRNNEQFF.

This clone was observed a few times. V and J are TRBV9 and TRBJ1-1; D not resolved. V lost 0 bases to trimming and J lost 1 base, with 7 bases between them. In germline, CDR1 is SGDLS, CDR2 YYNGEE. The CDR3 loop spans 14 amino acids. CDR3 nucleotide sequence: TGTGCCAGCAGCGTAGAACAGTCGAACACTGAAGCTTTCTTT. As protein: CASSVEQSNTEAFF.